The present T cell receptor beta chain was sequenced within a study of cytomegalovirus exposure and HLA in healthy donors. Study as a whole: Among the approximately 400 genotyped donors, more than 70% were placed in the Caucasian-associated ancestry cluster.

This CDR3 is built from 14 residues. Deletions cut 4 bases from V and 4 bases from J, with 13 bases between. The germline V gene has CDR1 MNHNY and CDR2 SVGAGI (reference sequence). Amplification used 60 Vbeta primers and 13 Jbeta primers. Data came from immunoSEQ multiplex PCR; TCRdb stores just in-frame clones and leaves some out. Here the sample spans around 99,000 clones, around four fifths being singletons. This clone is a singleton in its sample. Its antigen remains unidentified. Study-wide results and caveats: Later, an analysis showed that TCR beta chains associated with HLA were more clonally expanded than others that were equally common. Immune exposure information available was restricted to CMV serostatus. Per published reports, the classifier diagnosed cytomegalovirus status with high specificity and sensitivity.

The clonotype comes from a man aged 30-40 years in good health and CMV-seronegative. This chain links TRBV6-6 with TRBJ1-2, with D possibly matching TRBD1 (5 bases). The specimen was PBMCs. The CDR3, as DNA: TGTGCCAGCAGTTCGTCGACAGCCCTCTATGGCTACACCTTC. Translation: CASSSSTALYGYTF.